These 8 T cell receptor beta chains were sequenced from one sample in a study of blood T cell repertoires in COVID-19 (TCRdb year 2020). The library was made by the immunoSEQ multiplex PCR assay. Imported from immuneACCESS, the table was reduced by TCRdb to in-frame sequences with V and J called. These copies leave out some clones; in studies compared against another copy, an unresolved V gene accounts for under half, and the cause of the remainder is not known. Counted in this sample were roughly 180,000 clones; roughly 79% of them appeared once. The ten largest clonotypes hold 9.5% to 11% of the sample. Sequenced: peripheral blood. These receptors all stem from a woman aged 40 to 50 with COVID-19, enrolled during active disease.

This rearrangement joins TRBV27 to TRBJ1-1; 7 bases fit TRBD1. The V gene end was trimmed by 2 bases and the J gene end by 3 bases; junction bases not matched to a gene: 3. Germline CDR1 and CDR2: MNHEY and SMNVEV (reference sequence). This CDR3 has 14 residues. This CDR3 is CASSLRQGHTEAFF. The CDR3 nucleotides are TGTGCCAGCAGTTTACGACAGGGACACACTGAAGCTTTCTTT.

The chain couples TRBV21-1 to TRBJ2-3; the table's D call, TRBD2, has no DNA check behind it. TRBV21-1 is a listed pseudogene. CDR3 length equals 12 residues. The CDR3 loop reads CASPTGTDTQYF. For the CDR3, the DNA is TGTGCCAGCCCAACGGGCACAGATACGCAGTATTTT.

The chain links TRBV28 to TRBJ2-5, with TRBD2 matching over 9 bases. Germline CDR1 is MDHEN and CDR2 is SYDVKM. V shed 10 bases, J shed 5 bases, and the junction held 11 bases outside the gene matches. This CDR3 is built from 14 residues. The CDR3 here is CATRGLAGDETQYF. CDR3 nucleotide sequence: TGTGCCACCAGGGGATTAGCGGGAGATGAGACCCAGTACTTC.

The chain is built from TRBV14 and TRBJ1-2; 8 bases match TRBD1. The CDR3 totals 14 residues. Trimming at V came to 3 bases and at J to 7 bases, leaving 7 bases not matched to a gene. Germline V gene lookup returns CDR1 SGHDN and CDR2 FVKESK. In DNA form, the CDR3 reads TGTGCCAGCAGCCAGGCGGACAGGGTGGGTGGCTACACCTTC. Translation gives CASSQADRVGGYTF.

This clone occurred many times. In nucleotides, the CDR3 is TGTGCCAGTAGTGCGGGAGTCGGTGAGCAGTTCTTC. Amino acid sequence: CASSAGVGEQFF. The chain is built from TRBV19 and TRBJ2-1, with 7 bases matching TRBD2. V lost 5 bases to trimming and J lost 9 bases; unmatched junction nucleotides: 4. The CDR3 runs to 12 residues. Germline V gene sequence: CDR1 LNHDA, CDR2 SQIVND (reference sequence).

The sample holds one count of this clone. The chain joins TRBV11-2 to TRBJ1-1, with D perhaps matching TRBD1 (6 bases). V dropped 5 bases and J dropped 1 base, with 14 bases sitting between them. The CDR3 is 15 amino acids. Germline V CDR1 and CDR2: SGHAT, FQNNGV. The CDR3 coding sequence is TGTGCCAGCAGCCCGGTAGGGGGAAAGAACACTGAAGCTTTCTTT. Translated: CASSPVGGKNTEAFF.

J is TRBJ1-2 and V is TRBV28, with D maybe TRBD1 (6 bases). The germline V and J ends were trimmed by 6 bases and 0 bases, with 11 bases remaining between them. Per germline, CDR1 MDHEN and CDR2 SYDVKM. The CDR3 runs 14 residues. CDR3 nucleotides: TGTGCCAGCAGGGAAGGGGGTACTAACTATGGCTACACCTTC. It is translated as CASREGGTNYGYTF.

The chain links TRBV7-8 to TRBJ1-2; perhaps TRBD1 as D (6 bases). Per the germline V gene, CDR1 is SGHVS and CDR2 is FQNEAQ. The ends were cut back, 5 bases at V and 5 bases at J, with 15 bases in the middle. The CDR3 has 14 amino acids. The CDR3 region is CASSLDRRSYGYTF. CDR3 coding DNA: TGTGCCAGCAGCCTGGACAGAAGATCGTATGGCTACACCTTC. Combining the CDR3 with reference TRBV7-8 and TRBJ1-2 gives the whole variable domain GAGVSQSPRYKVAKRGQDVALRCDPISGHVSLFWYQQALGQGPEFLTYFQNEAQLDKSGLPSDRFFAERPEGSVSTLKIQRTQQEDSAVYLCASSLDRRSYGYTFGSGTRLTVV.